This T cell receptor (beta chain) was found in a study of human T cells and chemical hapten exposure. Across the whole study: Alopecia areata, totalis and universalis patients, mostly female, were included.

The time point: patch test 2, 6 weeks after DPC sensitization. The treatment here: therapeutic diphenylcyclopropenone sensitization with weekly scalp DPC. General study findings and limits: TCRs exceeding a frequency of 1 in 1000 stayed unchanged under DPC sensitization.

Comments on this clonotype: Its target is not known.

From the RACE reads, TCRdb called clonotypes with MiXCR, one entry per CDR3 protein. Of more than 90,000 distinct CDR3 sequences listed, approximately 10% are singletons. The specimen comprised whole blood, sampled in connection with sensitization to the hapten diphenylcyclopropenone (DPC). The sequence was obtained from a woman aged 40 to 50 with alopecia areata. Some clones in this sample may be carry-over from other donors' samples.

The CDR3 here is CASSQPGQVPNQPQHF. CDR3 DNA: TGTGCCAGTAGTCAACCGGGACAGGTCCCTAATCAGCCCCAGCATTTT. The V and J genes are TRBV19 and TRBJ1-5; 8 bases fit TRBD1. From germline, CDR1 is LNHDA and CDR2 SQIVND (reference sequence). This CDR3 has 16 amino acids. With V trimmed by 5 bases and J by 4 bases, 10 bases remained unmatched.